These 29 T cell receptor beta chains were all obtained from the same sample, sequenced in a study of blood T cell repertoires in COVID-19. TCRdb's table, derived via immunoSEQ multiplex PCR, lists solely in-frame clones and lacks some. The sample lists about 260,000 clones, 80% to 90% seen once, with over 2% in the top ten. The sample was peripheral blood. The source of these receptors is a woman aged 45-59 years with acute or convalescent COVID-19.

This clone was seen a single time. The chain carries TRBV27 and TRBJ2-6; D remains unclear. V lost 3 bases to trimming and J lost 0 bases, with 9 bases between them. CDR3 size: 16 residues. The germline V gene encodes CDR1 MNHEY and CDR2 SMNVEV (reference sequence). The CDR3 loop is CASSFGGSSGANVLTF. In DNA, the CDR3 is TGTGCCAGCAGTTTTGGCGGAAGCTCTGGGGCCAACGTCCTGACTTTC.

The chain employs TRBV24-1 and TRBJ2-1; 9 bases agree with TRBD1. This CDR3 is built from 18 residues. The V gene end was trimmed by 0 bases and the J gene end by 0 bases; junction bases not matched to a gene: 5. In germline, CDR1 is KGHDR, CDR2 SFDVKD. The DNA of the CDR3 is TGTGCCACCAGTGATTTGACAGGGGGCTTGGGCTCCTACAATGAGCAGTTCTTC. Encoded protein: CATSDLTGGLGSYNEQFF.

This chain links TRBV7-9 with TRBJ1-4, with D maybe TRBD1 (5 bases). V was cut by 5 bases and J by 8 bases, with 15 bases left in between. Germline V gene lookup returns CDR1 SEHNR and CDR2 FQNEAQ (reference sequence). The CDR3 loop spans 14 amino acids. CDR3: CASSRTYRNEKLFF. The CDR3 DNA sequence: TGTGCCAGCAGCCGCACTTACAGGAACGAAAAACTGTTTTTT.

The chain employs TRBV7-9 and TRBJ2-7; D not resolved. The CDR3 contains 14 residues. V was cut by 3 bases and J by 0 bases, with 9 bases left in between. Germline-derived CDR1 and CDR2 are SEHNR and FQNEAQ (reference sequence). The CDR3 loop reads CASSLNSLSYEQYF. The CDR3 DNA reads TGTGCCAGCAGCTTGAACTCCCTCTCCTACGAGCAGTACTTC.

V is TRBV7-3 and J is TRBJ1-2; 7 bases line up with TRBD1. CDR1 and CDR2 from the germline V gene are SGHTA and FQGTGA. J was trimmed by 6 bases and V by 4 bases; bases with no gene match: 11. CDR3 size: 15 residues. CDR3 sequence: CASSSGQVPGDGYTF. CDR3 coding DNA: TGTGCCAGCAGCTCCGGACAGGTTCCGGGTGATGGCTACACCTTC.

This chain uses TRBV28 with TRBJ1-3; 8 bases are a match to TRBD1. In germline, CDR1 is MDHEN, CDR2 SYDVKM. The CDR3 consists of 15 residues. The J segment lost 2 bases and the V segment lost 4 bases, leaving 4 bases of the junction unmatched. The CDR3 region is CASSYQGAAGNTIYF. DNA for the CDR3: TGTGCCAGCAGTTACCAGGGGGCGGCTGGAAACACCATATATTTT.

The chain is built from TRBV11-2 and TRBJ2-7; D possibly corresponds to TRBD1 (5 bases). CDR1 is SGHAT and CDR2 is FQNNGV in the germline V gene. V was shortened by 5 bases and J by 7 bases, with 24 bases between the two germline ends. The CDR3 contains 16 residues. The CDR3, as DNA: TGTGCCAGCAGCCCCCAAGTCTCTAGGATGAAGGGGGAGCAGTACTTC. Encoded protein: CASSPQVSRMKGEQYF.

The V and J genes are TRBV9 and TRBJ2-7; 10 nucleotides match TRBD2. Germline CDR1 is SGDLS and CDR2 is YYNGEE. V gave up 0 bases and J gave up 3 bases; unmatched junction bases: 6. This CDR3 has 16 amino acids. The CDR3 DNA is TGTGCCAGCAGCGTAGGGTGGGCTAGCGGGAGCTACGAGCAGTACTTC. Its protein product is CASSVGWASGSYEQYF.

This chain connects TRBV7-2 to TRBJ1-6, with D unresolved. V was clipped by 5 bases and J by 15 bases, with 14 bases between them. The CDR3 consists of 12 residues. Germline CDR1 is SGHTA and CDR2 is FQGNSA. CDR3 sequence reads: CASSAPGLSLHF. In nucleotides, the CDR3 is TGTGCCAGCAGCGCTCCAGGTTTGAGCCTCCACTTT.

The chain recombines TRBV28 with TRBJ2-1; 9 bases are a match to TRBD1. Trimming removed 4 bases from V and 4 bases from J; junction bases left unmatched: 5. Germline V gives CDR1 MDHEN, CDR2 SYDVKM. The CDR3 covers 15 residues. The CDR3 DNA sequence: TGTGCCAGCAGTTCCTTGACAGGGGGTTACAATGAGCAGTTCTTC. Amino acid sequence: CASSSLTGGYNEQFF.

The V and J genes are TRBV10-2 and TRBJ1-3; weak D call: TRBD1 (6 bases). This CDR3 region has 13 residues. Germline V CDR1 and CDR2: WSHSY, SAAADI. With 8 bases removed from V and 2 bases from J, the gap between germline ends came to 10 bases. The CDR3 loop reads CASGNRAGNTIYF. The DNA for the CDR3 is TGCGCCAGCGGAAACAGGGCTGGAAACACCATATATTTT.

The chain uses TRBV5-4 and TRBJ2-3; weak D call: TRBD2 (6 bases). The CDR3 sequence is 18 residues long. The V and J ends lost 0 bases and 0 bases respectively, with 17 bases between them. CDR1 SGHNT and CDR2 YYREEE come from the germline V gene (reference sequence). As DNA, the CDR3 is TGTGCCAGCAGCTTGGGGGGTAGCGGATCAACTAGCACAGATACGCAGTATTTT. It specifies CASSLGGSGSTSTDTQYF.

The chain combines TRBV7-2 with TRBJ2-7; 10 bases line up with TRBD1. The J segment lost 3 bases and the V segment lost 6 bases, leaving 2 bases of the junction unmatched. CDR3 length: 13 residues. CDR1 SGHTA and CDR2 FQGNSA come from the germline V gene. The CDR3 region has the DNA TGTGCCAGCAGTAGGACAGGGGGCTACGAGCAGTACTTC. This encodes CASSRTGGYEQYF.

CDR3 sequence: CASSLYGGNEQFF. In DNA form, the CDR3 reads TGCGCCAGCAGCTTGTACGGGGGCAATGAGCAGTTCTTC. This sequence joins TRBV5-1 and TRBJ2-1; maybe TRBD2 (6 bases). Trimming removed 1 base from V and 6 bases from J, with 8 bases in between. The CDR3 consists of 13 residues. Germline loops: CDR1 SGHRS, CDR2 YFSETQ.

The V and J genes are TRBV7-2 and TRBJ1-5; maybe TRBD1 (6 bases). This CDR3 spans 15 amino acids. V gave up 3 bases and J gave up 0 bases, with 9 bases separating them. Per the germline V gene, CDR1 is SGHTA and CDR2 is FQGNSA. CDR3 in amino acids: CASSFPGVSNQPQHF. The DNA of the CDR3 is TGTGCCAGCAGCTTCCCAGGGGTTAGCAATCAGCCCCAGCATTTT.

V gene TRBV10-3 combines with J gene TRBJ1-2; D is possibly TRBD1 (5 bases). Germline CDR1 ENHRY, CDR2 SYGVKD. Trimming removed 5 bases at V and 0 bases at J, with 13 bases between. This CDR3 region has 15 residues. CDR3 loop: CAISLSGKANYGYTF. The CDR3 DNA sequence: TGTGCCATCAGTCTTTCAGGGAAAGCTAACTATGGCTACACCTTC.

The J gene is TRBJ1-2, the V gene TRBV7-2; D uncertain. V was trimmed by 3 bases and J by 0 bases, leaving 2 bases between them. The CDR3 is 12 residues long. CDR1 is SGHTA and CDR2 is FQGNSA in the germline V gene. CDR3 loop: CASSFTNYGYTF. CDR3 coding DNA: TGTGCCAGCAGCTTTACTAACTATGGCTACACCTTC.

The chain joins TRBV3-1 (or the pseudogene TRBV3-2) to TRBJ1-6; TRBD1 matches at 7 bases. CDR1 LGHDT and CDR2 YNNKEL come from the germline V gene (reference sequence). V lost 1 base and J lost 8; bases outside the gene matches: 5. The CDR3 contains 15 residues. The CDR3 bases are TGTGCCAGCAGCCAAGGGGACAGATTCTATTCACCCCTCCACTTT. Translated, it gives CASSQGDRFYSPLHF.

The V call is TRBV29-1, the J call TRBJ1-4, with D perhaps TRBD1 (5 bases). CDR3 size: 14 residues. The V gene lost 3 bases and the J gene lost 3 bases, with 11 bases spanning the gap. Germline CDR1 and CDR2: SQVTM and ANQGSEA. The CDR3, as DNA: TGCAGCGTTGACCCAGGGTCGTCTAATGAAAAACTGTTTTTT. The encoded protein is CSVDPGSSNEKLFF.

CDR3 loop: CASSLGNRGVQETQYF. The CDR3 coding sequence is TGCGCCAGCAGCCTTGGGAACAGGGGCGTCCAAGAGACCCAGTACTTC. V is TRBV5-1 and J is TRBJ2-5; 7 bases match TRBD1. The CDR3 is 16 amino acids. The germline gives CDR1 SGHRS, CDR2 YFSETQ. V dropped 4 bases and J dropped 1; count of bases not matched to a gene: 10.

Note on this clone: The sample has other DNA sequences that encode this CDR3 too. The V and J genes are TRBV9 and TRBJ1-2; D gene unclear. The V gene's germline CDR1 is SGDLS and CDR2 YYNGEE. Trimming stripped 4 bases from V and 8 bases from J, with 12 bases between. The CDR3 is made up of 12 amino acids. Here the CDR3 DNA reads TGTGCCAGCAGCCCTCGGGGAGACGGCTACACCTTC. Translating gives CASSPRGDGYTF.

The chain couples TRBV28 to TRBJ2-7, with a weak D call TRBD2 (6 bases). The V and J ends lost 8 bases and 6 bases respectively, with 20 bases between them. CDR1 MDHEN and CDR2 SYDVKM come from the germline V gene. The CDR3 has 14 amino acids. The CDR3 is CASVGTPLGSEQYF. CDR3 nucleotide sequence: TGTGCCAGCGTTGGGACTCCCTTAGGGAGCGAGCAGTACTTC.

The chain recombines TRBV30 with TRBJ2-1; D unclear. Germline values: CDR1 GTSNPN, CDR2 SVGIG (reference sequence). Trimming cost V 4 bases and J 12 bases, with 16 bases left between them. The CDR3 has 12 residues. The CDR3 region is CAWIRLPRGQFF. The CDR3 DNA is TGTGCCTGGATAAGACTCCCCCGAGGGCAGTTCTTC.

The chain uses TRBV28 and TRBJ2-7, with D maybe TRBD2 (7 bases). The V gene lost 2 bases and the J gene lost 7 bases, with 15 bases spanning the gap. CDR3 length: 14 amino acids. Germline assignment: CDR1 MDHEN and CDR2 SYDVKM. The CDR3 region is CASSLRGEGREQYF. The CDR3 DNA follows: TGTGCCAGCAGTTTAAGGGGGGAGGGCAGGGAGCAGTACTTC.

V and J are TRBV4-3 and TRBJ1-1, with 7 bases lining up with TRBD1. The V and J ends lost 0 bases and 3 bases, in that order; junction bases with no gene match: 10. From germline, CDR1 is LGHNA and CDR2 YSLEER. CDR3 length equals 17 residues. DNA for the CDR3: TGCGCCAGCAGCCAAGATTCCTTGCAGGGGGAAGACACTGAAGCTTTCTTT. This gives the protein CASSQDSLQGEDTEAFF.

This chain connects TRBV11-3 to TRBJ1-4; D is possibly TRBD1 (5 bases). Trimming shortened V by 2 bases and J by 4 bases, and 20 bases separated the two germline ends. This CDR3 spans 18 amino acids. CDR1 and CDR2 (germline): SGHNT, YENEEA. The CDR3 loop is CASSLLKEQGKGNEKLFF. In nucleotides, the CDR3 is TGTGCCAGCAGCTTACTTAAGGAGCAGGGAAAGGGTAATGAAAAACTGTTTTTT.

There are a few counts of this clone. V and J are TRBV19 and TRBJ2-7; no clear D gene. The CDR3 has 13 amino acids. Trimming took 3 bases from V and 0 from J, leaving 6 bases between them. Germline V gene sequence: CDR1 LNHDA, CDR2 SQIVND (reference sequence). CDR3 in DNA: TGTGCCAGTAGTATGTGGAGCTCCTACGAGCAGTACTTC. Its translation: CASSMWSSYEQYF.

This chain connects TRBV7-2 to TRBJ2-7; 9 bases agree with TRBD2. Trimming took 3 bases from V and 2 from J; bases not matched to a gene: 5. This CDR3 has 15 residues. Germline V lookup: CDR1 SGHTA, CDR2 FQGNSA. The DNA of the CDR3 is TGTGCCAGCAGCTTTCGTCTAGCGGGGCCCTACGAGCAGTACTTC. It specifies CASSFRLAGPYEQYF.

V and J are TRBV6-2 or TRBV6-3 and TRBJ2-4; D gene uncertain. The CDR3 runs 18 residues. V lost 2 bases to trimming and J lost 0 bases, with 17 bases between them. Germline V gene data show CDR1 as MNHEY and CDR2 as SVGEGT. CDR3 nucleotides: TGTGCCAGCAGTTACGCCCCAAGCGAACCCATAGCCAAAAACATTCAGTACTTC. Its protein product is CASSYAPSEPIAKNIQYF.